Listed here are 28 T cell receptor beta chains from one sample, sequenced in a study of CD8 T cells in ankylosing spondylitis. Study findings and constraints: Roughly eight highly homologous variants made up a TCR beta motif that seemed to typify ankylosing spondylitis blood.

Their antigens are not known. Each CDR3 protein gets one entry after TCRdb re-called the 5' RACE reads with MiXCR. This table has about 330,000 distinct CDR3 sequences, 6.5% to 10% appearing once. The sample comprised blood, either unsorted or a sorted T cell fraction (not recorded which). Source of these receptors: a male donor with ankylosing spondylitis.

The V call is TRBV20-1, the J call TRBJ2-7; 14 bases align to TRBD2. The CDR3 runs 16 residues. From germline, CDR1 is DFQATT and CDR2 SNEGSKA (reference sequence). J was trimmed by 5 bases and V by 3 bases; bases with no gene match: 9. Here the CDR3 DNA reads TGCAGTGCTAGCGGAGGGACTAGCGGGAGAAAAAACGAGCAGTACTTC. As protein: CSASGGTSGRKNEQYF.

The chain joins TRBV20-1 to TRBJ1-5; weak D call: TRBD1 (6 bases). The CDR3 runs 14 residues. The V and J ends lost 3 bases and 4 bases respectively, with 13 bases between them. Germline CDR1 reads DFQATT; CDR2 reads SNEGSKA (reference sequence). The CDR3 nucleotides read TGCAGTGCTAGGAGACAGGCCCCAAATCAGCCCCAGCATTTT. Its translation: CSARRQAPNQPQHF.

This clonotype was observed at least ten times. The V call is TRBV28, the J call TRBJ2-7; D is possibly TRBD2 (6 bases). From germline, CDR1 is MDHEN and CDR2 SYDVKM. This CDR3 region has 15 residues. V shed 7 bases and J shed 5 bases, with 21 bases lying between them. The CDR3 DNA reads as TGTGCCAGCACCCGATGGGATCGGGAGCCCGACGAGCAGTACTTC. The encoded protein is CASTRWDREPDEQYF.

This clonotype was counted between two and nine times. The chain couples TRBV5-1 to TRBJ1-1; 7 bases are a match to TRBD1. CDR3 length equals 15 residues. Per the germline V gene, CDR1 is SGHRS and CDR2 is YFSETQ. Unmatched junction bases numbered 10, after V lost 2 bases and J lost 6 bases. The chain's CDR3 is CASSLELTGPAEAFF. For the CDR3, the DNA is TGCGCCAGCAGCTTAGAACTGACAGGGCCGGCTGAAGCTTTCTTT. The entire variable domain, with the rest obtained from reference TRBV5-1 and TRBJ1-1, is as follows: KAGVTQTPRYLIKTRGQQVTLSCSPISGHRSVSWYQQTPGQGLQFLFEYFSETQRNKGNFPGRFSGRQFSNSRSEMNVSTLELGDSALYLCASSLELTGPAEAFFGQGTRLTVV.

V and J are TRBV18 and TRBJ2-7; 9 nucleotides align to TRBD1. This CDR3 has 17 residues. Germline V gives CDR1 KGHSH, CDR2 LQKENI. V gave up 3 bases and J gave up 5 bases; unmatched junction bases: 14. The DNA of the CDR3 is TGTGCCAGCTCACCGGGTGGTGCAAGACAGGGGGTGGACGAGCAGTACTTC. Translation gives CASSPGGARQGVDEQYF.

This clonotype has a count of ten or more. V is TRBV29-1 and J is TRBJ2-3, with D unclear. The ends were cut back, 0 bases at V and 4 bases at J, with 11 bases in the middle. Germline CDR1 and CDR2: SQVTM and ANQGSEA. The CDR3 covers 14 residues. CDR3 amino acids: CSVEEGNRPDTQYF. CDR3 nucleotide sequence: TGCAGCGTTGAAGAGGGCAATAGACCAGATACGCAGTATTTT.

There are many counts of this clonotype. This sequence joins TRBV20-1 and TRBJ2-1; no clear D. This CDR3 has 16 amino acids. V was pared by 2 bases and J by 0 bases, with 14 bases between. CDR1 is DFQATT, CDR2 SNEGSKA, per germline (reference sequence). The DNA for the CDR3 is TGCAGTGCTAGACCACCCTCCCGTAGCTCCTACAATGAGCAGTTCTTC. It translates to CSARPPSRSSYNEQFF.

This clonotype has just a few counts. The chain carries TRBV29-1 and TRBJ1-2; possibly TRBD1 for D (5 bases). The CDR3 totals 12 residues. Trimming removed 4 bases at V and 8 bases at J, with 14 bases between. CDR1 and CDR2 (germline): SQVTM, ANQGSEA. CDR3 in amino acids: CSVAPGARGYTF. Written as DNA, the CDR3 is TGCAGCGTTGCCCCCGGGGCGCGAGGCTACACCTTC.

This clonotype was detected many times. The chain is built from TRBV27 and TRBJ2-7; 9 bases are shared with TRBD1. Germline CDR1 reads MNHEY; CDR2 reads SMNVEV (reference sequence). The J segment lost 3 bases and the V segment lost 8 bases, leaving 8 bases of the junction unmatched. The CDR3 runs 14 residues. The CDR3 loop is CASSSGTGIYEQYF. The CDR3 nucleotides read TGTGCCAGCTCCAGCGGGACAGGGATCTACGAGCAGTACTTC.

This clonotype came up a few times. This chain links TRBV10-3 with TRBJ2-3, with D unresolved. In germline, CDR1 is ENHRY, CDR2 SYGVKD. The V end was cut by 4 bases, the J end by 1 base, with 9 bases between. The CDR3 loop spans 14 amino acids. The CDR3 sequence is CAISGGWGTDTQYF. The CDR3 coding sequence is TGTGCCATCAGTGGAGGCTGGGGCACAGATACGCAGTATTTT.

There are a few counts of this clonotype. The rearrangement links TRBV9 to TRBJ2-2; 11 bases are shared with TRBD1. This CDR3 comprises 15 residues. Trimming took 4 bases from V and 6 from J; bases not matched to a gene: 5. Germline V gene sequence: CDR1 SGDLS, CDR2 YYNGEE. The CDR3 DNA reads TGTGCCAGCAGCCTGGGGACAGGGGGTTCCGGGGAGCTGTTTTTT. Translated, it gives CASSLGTGGSGELFF.

This chain connects TRBV6-2 or TRBV6-3 to TRBJ2-1; D is unclear. The germline V and J ends were trimmed by 4 bases and 7 bases, with 23 bases remaining between them. CDR1 is MNHEY, CDR2 SVGEGT, per germline. This CDR3 region has 17 residues. CDR3 amino acids: CASSFGGLSQKTNEQFF. The CDR3 DNA sequence: TGTGCCAGCAGTTTTGGCGGTTTATCCCAAAAAACTAATGAGCAGTTCTTC.

The chain employs TRBV29-1 and TRBJ2-3; D call uncertain. V was pared by 3 bases and J by 4 bases, with 5 bases between. The CDR3 length is 11 residues. In germline, CDR1 is SQVTM, CDR2 ANQGSEA. The CDR3 region is CSVDHPDTQYF. The DNA for the CDR3 is TGCAGCGTTGACCATCCAGATACGCAGTATTTT.

This clonotype was picked up a small number of times. The chain is built from TRBV4-2 and TRBJ1-5; D not certain. Trimming removed 0 bases from V and 3 bases from J, with 9 bases in between. CDR1 and CDR2 (germline): LGHNA, YNFKEQ. The CDR3 has 15 residues. The CDR3 loop is CASSQDGRINQPQHF. CDR3 in DNA: TGTGCCAGCAGCCAAGACGGGCGGATCAATCAGCCCCAGCATTTT.

At least ten counts were recorded for this clonotype. The chain uses TRBV5-1 and TRBJ2-5; 9 bases agree with TRBD2. Germline-derived CDR1 and CDR2 are SGHRS and YFSETQ. Unmatched junction bases numbered 12, after V lost 4 bases and J lost 2 bases. The CDR3 has 17 residues. DNA for the CDR3: TGCGCCAGCAGCCCGGGTCCGACTAGCGGAAAACAAGAGACCCAGTACTTC. This translates into CASSPGPTSGKQETQYF. Full variable domain (missing parts from reference TRBV5-1 and TRBJ2-5): KAGVTQTPRYLIKTRGQQVTLSCSPISGHRSVSWYQQTPGQGLQFLFEYFSETQRNKGNFPGRFSGRQFSNSRSEMNVSTLELGDSALYLCASSPGPTSGKQETQYFGPGTRLLVL.

The J gene is TRBJ2-2, the V gene TRBV12-3 or TRBV12-4; 9 bases map to TRBD2. There are 14 residues in the CDR3. Trimming cost V 6 bases and J 6 bases; bases outside gene matches: 5. CDR3 residues: CASRREGSAGELFF. For the CDR3, the DNA is TGTGCCAGCAGGCGGGAGGGCTCGGCCGGGGAGCTGTTTTTT.

J is TRBJ2-1 and V is TRBV29-1, with 7 bases identical to TRBD2. V was clipped by 4 bases and J by 9 bases; unmatched bases: 12. The CDR3 is 14 residues long. Per the germline V gene, CDR1 is SQVTM and CDR2 is ANQGSEA. The CDR3 DNA reads TGCAGCGTTGTTTCGGGAGCGGGAAGGGGTGAGCAGTTCTTC. Encoded protein: CSVVSGAGRGEQFF.

A few counts support this clonotype. The chain joins TRBV7-9 to TRBJ1-1; 7 bases are shared with TRBD1. The CDR3 runs 15 residues. Germline values: CDR1 SEHNR, CDR2 FQNEAQ (reference sequence). With 4 bases clipped from V and 8 bases from J, the junction kept 13 bases outside the gene matches. The CDR3 loop is CASSSLGETGNEAFF. The CDR3 DNA is TGTGCCAGCAGCTCCCTAGGAGAGACAGGGAACGAAGCTTTCTTT.

CDR3 DNA sequence: TGTGCCAGCAGTTCCTCCGGGACAGGGGGTATGGCTGAAGCTTTCTTT. It yields the protein CASSSSGTGGMAEAFF. J is TRBJ1-1 and V is TRBV6-5; the match to TRBD1 covers 11 bases. This CDR3 region has 16 residues. Germline lookup yields CDR1 MNHEY and CDR2 SVGAGI. With 4 bases clipped from V and 6 bases from J, the junction kept 10 bases outside the gene matches.

The sample holds a few counts of this clonotype. The chain joins TRBV29-1 to TRBJ1-2; 11 bases are shared with TRBD1. The CDR3 covers 15 residues. The junction had 11 bases not matched to a gene; V was cut back by 8 bases and J by 3 bases. Germline CDR1 reads SQVTM; CDR2 reads ANQGSEA. CDR3 sequence: CSQWGPGQGDYGYTF. DNA for the CDR3: TGCAGCCAGTGGGGCCCGGGACAGGGGGACTATGGCTACACCTTC.

This clonotype was seen a few times. This rearrangement joins TRBV5-1 to TRBJ2-2, with a possible D match to TRBD1 (6 bases). Germline V gives CDR1 SGHRS, CDR2 YFSETQ. Trimming removed 4 bases from V and 6 bases from J, with 16 bases in between. This CDR3 is built from 15 residues. This CDR3 is CASSQGLTGPGELFF. The CDR3 nucleotides read TGCGCCAGCAGCCAAGGGCTCACAGGGCCCGGGGAGCTGTTTTTT.

In its sample, this clonotype was seen once. At one boundary the junction diverges from the germline segment, which might be a read error. The genes are TRBV2 and TRBJ2-1, with no clear D. Per germline, CDR1 SNHLY and CDR2 FYNNEI. The CDR3 is made up of 14 amino acids. In nucleotides, the CDR3 is TGTGCCTCCCTAAGGTGGAGTTACCACAATGAGGAGTTCTTC. Amino acid sequence: CASLRWSYHNEEFF.

This clonotype was seen a handful of times. The V and J genes are TRBV7-9 and TRBJ2-2, with D possibly TRBD2 on 5 matching bases. V was pared by 5 bases and J by 0 bases, with 10 bases between. CDR1 is SEHNR, CDR2 FQNEAQ, per germline (reference sequence). The CDR3 loop spans 15 amino acids. In DNA form, the CDR3 reads TGTGCCAGCAGCCTCCAACTAGCGAACACCGGGGAGCTGTTTTTT. Residues: CASSLQLANTGELFF.

This clonotype was observed a handful of times. This rearrangement joins TRBV4-2 to TRBJ1-2; D possibly corresponds to TRBD1 (6 bases). The CDR3 covers 13 residues. V was shortened by 4 bases and J by 14 bases, with 20 bases between the two germline ends. Germline values: CDR1 LGHNA, CDR2 YNFKEQ. As DNA, the CDR3 is TGTGCCAGCAGCCTGTTGAGACAGGCGTATGTTACCTTC. The encoded protein is CASSLLRQAYVTF.

This chain uses TRBV12-3 or TRBV12-4 with TRBJ2-2, with D possibly matching TRBD1 (6 bases). The CDR3 contains 15 residues. Trimming removed 3 bases at V and 4 bases at J, with 12 bases between. CDR3 DNA sequence: TGTGCCAGCAGTTTTCCCACAGGGCCCACCGGGGAGCTGTTTTTT. It yields the protein CASSFPTGPTGELFF.

This clonotype was detected a few times. The chain recombines TRBV7-9 with TRBJ2-3; perhaps TRBD2 as D (5 bases). The germline CDR1 and CDR2 sequences are SEHNR and FQNEAQ (reference sequence). Trimming shortened V by 3 bases and J by 5 bases, and 12 bases separated the two germline ends. CDR3 length equals 14 residues. For the CDR3, the DNA is TGTGCCAGCAGCTTTAGCGATGAGAGAGATACGCAGTATTTT. Translation: CASSFSDERDTQYF.

The rearrangement joins TRBV12-3 or TRBV12-4 to TRBJ2-7; 9 positions agree with TRBD1. V lost 6 bases and J lost 5; bases outside the gene matches: 2. The CDR3 contains 12 residues. The CDR3 is CASSRDRDEQYF. The CDR3, as DNA: TGTGCCAGCAGCCGGGACAGGGACGAGCAGTACTTC.

In this sample, this clonotype turned up a few times. This sequence joins TRBV7-9 and TRBJ2-6, with TRBD2 identical over 8 bases. Germline values: CDR1 SEHNR, CDR2 FQNEAQ (reference sequence). The CDR3 totals 15 residues. Trimming removed 8 bases from V and 1 base from J; junction bases left unmatched: 4. The CDR3 nucleotides are TGTGCCAGCTCACGGGAGGGATCTGGGGCCAACGTCCTGACTTTC. It encodes CASSREGSGANVLTF.